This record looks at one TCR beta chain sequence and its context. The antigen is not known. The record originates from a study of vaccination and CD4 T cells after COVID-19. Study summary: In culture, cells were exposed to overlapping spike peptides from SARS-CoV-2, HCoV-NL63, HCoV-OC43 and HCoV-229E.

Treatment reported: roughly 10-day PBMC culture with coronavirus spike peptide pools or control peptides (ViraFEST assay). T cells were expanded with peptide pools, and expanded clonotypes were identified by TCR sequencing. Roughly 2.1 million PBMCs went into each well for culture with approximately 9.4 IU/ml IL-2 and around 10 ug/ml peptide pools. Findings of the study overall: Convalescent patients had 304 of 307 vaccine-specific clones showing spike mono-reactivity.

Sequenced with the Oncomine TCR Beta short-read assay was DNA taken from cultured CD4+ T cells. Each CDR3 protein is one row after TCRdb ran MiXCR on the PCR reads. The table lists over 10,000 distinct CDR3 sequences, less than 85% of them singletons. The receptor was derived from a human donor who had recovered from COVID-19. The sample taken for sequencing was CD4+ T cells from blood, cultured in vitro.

The CDR3 DNA reads as TGTGCCAGCAGCTCCGGCTTGGCGGCTTTCTTT. Translating gives CASSSGLAAFF. This rearrangement joins TRBV28 to TRBJ1-1, with D hard to call. This CDR3 contains 11 residues. V shed 6 bases and J shed 11 bases, with 13 bases lying between them. CDR1 and CDR2 from the germline V gene are MDHEN and SYDVKM.